The rows below give T cell receptor beta chains drawn from one sample of a study of CD8 T cells in Susac syndrome. TCRdb re-called the immunoSEQ multiplex PCR reads with MiXCR, one entry per CDR3 protein. The sample gives about 85,000 distinct CDR3 sequences, around 93% of which show up once; under 0.6% is in the top ten. Sequencing was done on a sample of CD8+ T cells from PBMCs. The source is a human donor with Susac syndrome. Each CDR3 is given with its conserved first and last residue. D genes are given only for firm matches. Part of the rows lack a size; the others show once, few, many or a class for expanded clones.

j_call v_call clone_size d_call cdr3_aa cdr3_nt
TRBJ2-1 TRBV12-3/TRBV12-4 - TRBD1 CASSGTALYNEQFF TGTGCCAGCAGCGGGACAGCGCTCTACAATGAGCAGTTCTTC
TRBJ2-7 TRBV27 - - CASSSNYPYEQYF TGTGCCAGCAGTTCCAACTACCCCTACGAGCAGTACTTC
TRBJ2-7 TRBV4-3 - TRBD1 CASSQDRDSTYEQYF TGCGCCAGCAGCCAAGATAGGGACAGTACCTACGAGCAGTACTTC
TRBJ2-1 TRBV12-3/TRBV12-4 - TRBD2 CASSYGGRINEQFF TGTGCCAGCAGTTACGGCGGGAGGATAAATGAGCAGTTCTTC
TRBJ2-1 TRBV27 - TRBD2 CASSWREGHEQFF TGTGCCAGCAGTTGGCGGGAGGGCCATGAGCAGTTCTTC
TRBJ1-1 TRBV27 - - CASSPGRSEAFF TGTGCCAGCAGCCCGGGCAGGTCTGAAGCTTTCTTT
TRBJ2-1 TRBV6-5 - TRBD2 CASSYQLAGNEQFF TGTGCCAGCAGTTACCAACTAGCGGGAAATGAGCAGTTCTTC
TRBJ2-2 TRBV5-4 - - CASSLSNPSGELFF TGTGCCAGCAGCTTGTCAAACCCGTCCGGGGAGCTGTTTTTT
TRBJ1-1 TRBV28 - TRBD1 CAIWTQQGPFF TGTGCCATCTGGACGCAACAGGGGCCTTTCTTT
TRBJ2-3 TRBV4-3 - - CASSQDRQSPDTQYF TGCGCCAGCAGCCAAGATCGACAGTCACCAGATACGCAGTATTTT
TRBJ2-1 TRBV24-1 - TRBD2 CATSDLATSGSVWNEQFF TGTGCCACCAGTGATTTGGCGACTAGCGGGAGTGTATGGAATGAGCAGTTCTTC
TRBJ2-1 TRBV29-1 - - CSVEEGPVSYNEQFF TGCAGCGTTGAGGAGGGGCCGGTCTCCTACAATGAGCAGTTCTTC
TRBJ2-7 TRBV5-1 - - CASSRGQSYEQYF TGCGCCAGCAGCAGAGGACAGTCCTACGAGCAGTACTTC
TRBJ2-3 TRBV5-1 - TRBD1 CASTGGDTQYF TGCGCCAGCACAGGGGGTGATACGCAGTATTTT
TRBJ2-1 TRBV5-1 - - CASSLADNEQFF TGCGCCAGCAGCTTGGCCGACAATGAGCAGTTCTTC
TRBJ2-1 TRBV29-1 once - CSVDEEMGDNEQFF TGCAGCGTGGACGAGGAAATGGGAGACAATGAGCAGTTCTTC
TRBJ2-5 TRBV4-1 - - CASSQDGVGETQYF TGCGCCAGCAGCCAAGACGGAGTTGGAGAGACCCAGTACTTC
TRBJ2-3 TRBV7-9 - - CASSLASGGGDTQYF TGTGCCAGCAGCTTAGCGTCAGGGGGAGGAGATACGCAGTATTTT
TRBJ2-4 TRBV20-1 - - CSAPIDLAKNIQYF TGCAGTGCACCGATCGATCTAGCCAAAAACATTCAGTACTTC
TRBJ2-7 TRBV11-2 - - CASSLEWSSGYEQYF TGTGCCAGCAGCTTAGAGTGGAGTAGTGGCTACGAGCAGTACTTC
TRBJ2-7 TRBV20-1 - TRBD2 CSARPPGGGFDEQYF TGCAGTGCTAGACCTCCGGGGGGAGGGTTCGACGAGCAGTACTTC
TRBJ1-5 TRBV20-1 - - CSARPGVSNQPQHF TGCAGTGCTAGGCCAGGGGTTAGCAATCAGCCCCAGCATTTT
TRBJ2-1 TRBV15 - TRBD2 CATSRDGGERSNEQFF TGTGCCACCAGCAGAGATGGGGGGGAGAGGTCCAATGAGCAGTTCTTC
TRBJ2-7 TRBV28 - TRBD2 CASSPLDPGLARYEQYF TGTGCCAGCAGTCCTTTGGATCCGGGACTAGCGAGATACGAGCAGTACTTC
TRBJ1-1 TRBV7-9 - - CATPPGIRTEAFF TGTGCCACTCCGCCAGGTATCCGCACTGAAGCTTTCTTT
TRBJ1-1 TRBV7-6 - - CASSPEGYGWTEAFF TGTGCCAGCAGCCCTGAGGGATACGGGTGGACTGAAGCTTTCTTT
TRBJ2-3 TRBV7-9 - TRBD1 CASRPVRQGKSTDTQYF TGTGCCAGCAGACCCGTAAGACAGGGCAAGAGCACAGATACGCAGTATTTT
TRBJ2-2 TRBV9 once TRBD1 CASSAPGQGTNTGELFF TGTGCCAGCAGCGCCCCGGGACAGGGAACGAACACCGGGGAGCTGTTTTTT
TRBJ2-2 TRBV27 once TRBD2 CASSLSAGGELFF TGTGCCAGCAGTTTATCAGCGGGAGGGGAGCTGTTTTTT
TRBJ1-1 TRBV6-7 - - CASSVLRNTNTEAFF TGTGCCAGCAGTGTCTTAAGAAACACGAACACTGAAGCTTTCTTT
TRBJ2-3 TRBV6-2/TRBV6-3 - - CASLRLSTDTQYF TGTGCCAGCCTTAGACTTAGCACAGATACGCAGTATTTT
TRBJ2-5 TRBV30 - TRBD2 CAWLLAEETQYF TGTGCCTGGCTACTAGCGGAAGAGACCCAGTACTTC
TRBJ2-7 TRBV5-1 - TRBD2 CASSLEPGLAGLYEQYF TGCGCCAGCAGCTTAGAACCGGGACTAGCGGGGCTCTACGAGCAGTACTTC
TRBJ2-3 TRBV6-5 - - CASRPSSYTDTQYF TGTGCCAGCAGGCCTTCCAGTTACACAGATACGCAGTATTTT
TRBJ2-5 TRBV5-6 - TRBD1 CASLGQQETQYF TGTGCCAGCTTGGGACAGCAAGAGACCCAGTACTTC
TRBJ2-3 TRBV13 - TRBD2 CASSTFGLAATDTQYF TGTGCCAGCAGCACCTTCGGACTAGCGGCCACAGATACGCAGTATTTT
TRBJ1-1 TRBV20-1 - - CSAGGVDTEAFF TGCAGTGCCGGGGGGGTGGACACTGAAGCTTTCTTT
TRBJ2-5 TRBV12-3/TRBV12-4 - TRBD2 CASSLQGGPETQYF TGTGCCAGCAGTTTACAGGGAGGGCCGGAGACCCAGTACTTC
TRBJ2-7 TRBV7-9 few TRBD1 CASSQGVYEQYF TGTGCCAGCAGCCAGGGGGTCTACGAGCAGTACTTC
TRBJ2-7 TRBV5-1 - - CASSVKPDNSYEQYF TGCGCCAGCAGCGTCAAACCGGACAACTCCTACGAGCAGTACTTC
TRBJ2-7 TRBV28 - TRBD2 CASSLPSSGSSYEQYF TGTGCCAGCAGCCTCCCCTCTAGCGGGAGCTCCTACGAGCAGTACTTC
TRBJ1-2 TRBV12-3/TRBV12-4 once TRBD1 CASSHGTGGFGYTF TGTGCCAGCAGTCATGGGACAGGGGGCTTTGGCTACACCTTC
TRBJ2-5 TRBV6-1 - - CASSLAFGGTAGETQYF TGTGCCAGCAGTTTAGCCTTCGGGGGAACTGCCGGAGAGACCCAGTACTTC